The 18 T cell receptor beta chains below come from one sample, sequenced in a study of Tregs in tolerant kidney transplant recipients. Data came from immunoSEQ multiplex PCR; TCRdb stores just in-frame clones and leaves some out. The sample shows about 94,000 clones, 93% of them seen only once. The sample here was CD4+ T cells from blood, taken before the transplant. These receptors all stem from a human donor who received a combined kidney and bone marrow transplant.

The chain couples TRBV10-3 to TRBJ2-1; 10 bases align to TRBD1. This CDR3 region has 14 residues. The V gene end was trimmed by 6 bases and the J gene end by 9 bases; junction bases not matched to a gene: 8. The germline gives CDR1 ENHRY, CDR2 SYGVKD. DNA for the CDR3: TGTGCCATCAGGGGGGACAGGGGCGGCAGTGAGCAGTTCTTC. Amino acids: CAIRGDRGGSEQFF.

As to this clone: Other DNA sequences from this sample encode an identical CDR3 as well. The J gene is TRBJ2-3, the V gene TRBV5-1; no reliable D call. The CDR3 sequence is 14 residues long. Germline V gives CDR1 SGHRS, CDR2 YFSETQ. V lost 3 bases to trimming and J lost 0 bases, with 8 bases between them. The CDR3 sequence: CASSSTSSTDTQYF. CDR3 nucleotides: TGCGCCAGCAGCTCCACTTCGAGCACAGATACGCAGTATTTT.

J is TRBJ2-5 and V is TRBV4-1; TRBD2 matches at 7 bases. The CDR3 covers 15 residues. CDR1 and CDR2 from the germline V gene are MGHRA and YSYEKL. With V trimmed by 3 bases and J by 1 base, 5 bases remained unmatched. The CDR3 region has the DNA TGCGCCAGCAGCCAGGGAGGGACTACCCAAGAGACCCAGTACTTC. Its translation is CASSQGGTTQETQYF.

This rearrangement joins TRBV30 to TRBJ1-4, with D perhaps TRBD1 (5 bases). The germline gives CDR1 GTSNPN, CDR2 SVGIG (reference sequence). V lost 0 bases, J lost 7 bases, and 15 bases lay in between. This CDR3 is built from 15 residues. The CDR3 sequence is CAWSVKGLDSEKLFF. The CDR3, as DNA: TGTGCCTGGAGTGTAAAGGGACTGGATAGTGAAAAACTGTTTTTT.

The CDR3 reads CASSARFEQYF. In nucleotides, the CDR3 is TGTGCCAGCAGCGCCCGGTTCGAGCAGTACTTC. The chain uses TRBV7-2 and TRBJ2-5; no firm D call. The DNA end lines up better with TRBJ2-7; the J call may be wrong. The CDR3 is made up of 11 amino acids. The germline V gene has CDR1 SGHTA and CDR2 FQGNSA.

The CDR3 DNA reads as TGTGCCAGCAGCAGGAGGACAGGTCTTGACAACTATGGCTACACCTTC. Its translation: CASSRRTGLDNYGYTF. This chain connects TRBV5-4 to TRBJ1-2; 7 nucleotides match TRBD1. J lost 2 bases, V lost 4 bases, and 11 bases had no gene match. The length of the CDR3 is 16 residues. Germline CDR1 is SGHNT and CDR2 is YYREEE (reference sequence). The full variable domain, in which reference TRBV5-4 and TRBJ1-2 provide the parts outside the CDR3, is ETGVTQSPTHLIKTRGQQVTLRCSSQSGHNTVSWYQQALGQGPQFIFQYYREEENGRGNFPPRFSGLQFPNYSSELNVNALELDDSALYLCASSRRTGLDNYGYTFGSGTRLTVV.

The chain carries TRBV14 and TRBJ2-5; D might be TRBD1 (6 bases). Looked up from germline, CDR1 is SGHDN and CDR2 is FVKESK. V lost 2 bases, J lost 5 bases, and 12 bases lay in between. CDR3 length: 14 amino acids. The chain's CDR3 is CASSQRTGIETQYF. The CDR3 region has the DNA TGTGCCAGCAGCCAACGAACAGGGATTGAGACCCAGTACTTC.

CDR3 in amino acids: CASSPSGTGPSGANVLTF. The CDR3 region has the DNA TGCGCCAGCTCGCCCTCCGGGACAGGGCCCTCTGGGGCCAACGTCCTGACTTTC. This chain links TRBV5-1 with TRBJ2-6, with 9 bases identical to TRBD1. V lost 7 bases to trimming and J lost 0 bases; unmatched junction nucleotides: 11. The CDR3 has 18 amino acids. Germline CDR1 reads SGHRS; CDR2 reads YFSETQ.

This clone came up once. DNA of the CDR3: TGTGCCAGCAGCTTAGGTTCAACGGGTGAAGCTTTCTTT. As protein: CASSLGSTGEAFF. The V gene is TRBV7-6, the J gene TRBJ1-1; D remains ambiguous. Germline V gives CDR1 SGHVS, CDR2 FNYEAQ. Deletions cut 1 base from V and 7 bases from J, with 10 bases between. CDR3 size: 13 residues.

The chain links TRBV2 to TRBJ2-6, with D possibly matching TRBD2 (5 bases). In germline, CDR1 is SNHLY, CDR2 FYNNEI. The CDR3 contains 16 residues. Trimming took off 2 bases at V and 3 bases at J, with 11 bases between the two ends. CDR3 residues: CASSEPGVGGANVLTF. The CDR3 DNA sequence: TGTGCCAGCAGTGAACCCGGGGTAGGTGGGGCCAACGTCCTGACTTTC.

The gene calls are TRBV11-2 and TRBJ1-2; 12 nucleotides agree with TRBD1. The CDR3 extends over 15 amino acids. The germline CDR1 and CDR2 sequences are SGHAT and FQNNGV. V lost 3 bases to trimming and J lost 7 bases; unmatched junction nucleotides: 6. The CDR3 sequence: CASSLRGQGASGYTF. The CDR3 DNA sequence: TGTGCCAGCAGCTTGAGGGGACAGGGGGCGAGTGGCTACACCTTC.

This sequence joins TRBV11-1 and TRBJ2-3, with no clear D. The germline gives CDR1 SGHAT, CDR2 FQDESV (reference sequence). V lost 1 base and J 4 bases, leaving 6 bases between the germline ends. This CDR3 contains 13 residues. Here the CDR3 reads CASSLVFADTQYF. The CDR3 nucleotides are TGTGCCAGCAGCTTAGTATTTGCAGATACGCAGTATTTT.

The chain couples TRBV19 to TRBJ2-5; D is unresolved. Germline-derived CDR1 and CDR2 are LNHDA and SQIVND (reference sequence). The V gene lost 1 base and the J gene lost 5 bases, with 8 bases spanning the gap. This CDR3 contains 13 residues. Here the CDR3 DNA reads TGTGCCAGTAGTATAGCAGGTCGGGAGACCCAGTACTTC. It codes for CASSIAGRETQYF.

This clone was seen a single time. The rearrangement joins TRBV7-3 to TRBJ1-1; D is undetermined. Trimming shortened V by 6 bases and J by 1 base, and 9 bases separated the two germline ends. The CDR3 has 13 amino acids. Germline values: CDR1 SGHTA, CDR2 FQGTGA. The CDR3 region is CASRLSGNTEAFF. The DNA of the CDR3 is TGTGCCAGCAGGCTCTCCGGGAACACTGAAGCTTTCTTT. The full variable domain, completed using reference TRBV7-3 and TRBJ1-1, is GAGVSQTPSNKVTEKGKYVELRCDPISGHTALYWYRQSLGQGPEFLIYFQGTGAADDSGLPNDRFFAVRPEGSVSTLKIQRTERGDSAVYLCASRLSGNTEAFFGQGTRLTVV.

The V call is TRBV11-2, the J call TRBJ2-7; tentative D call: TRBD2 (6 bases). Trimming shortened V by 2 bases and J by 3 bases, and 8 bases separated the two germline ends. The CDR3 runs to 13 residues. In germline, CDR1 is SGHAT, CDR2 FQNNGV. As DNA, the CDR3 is TGTGCCAGCAGCTTAAGCGGGTTCTACGAGCAGTACTTC. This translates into CASSLSGFYEQYF.

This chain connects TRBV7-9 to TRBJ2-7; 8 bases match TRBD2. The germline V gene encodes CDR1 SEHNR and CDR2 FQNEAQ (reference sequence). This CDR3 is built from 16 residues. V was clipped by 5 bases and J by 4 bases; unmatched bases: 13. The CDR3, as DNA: TGTGCCAGCAGCAAAAAGCGGGAGACATTCGGGTACGAGCAGTACTTC. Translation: CASSKKRETFGYEQYF.

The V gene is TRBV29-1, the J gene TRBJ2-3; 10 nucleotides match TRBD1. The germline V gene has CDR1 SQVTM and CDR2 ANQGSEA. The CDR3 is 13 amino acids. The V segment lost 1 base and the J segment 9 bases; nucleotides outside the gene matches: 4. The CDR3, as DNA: TGCAGCGTTGAAGTAGGGACAGGGGAAACGCAGTATTTT. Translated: CSVEVGTGETQYF.

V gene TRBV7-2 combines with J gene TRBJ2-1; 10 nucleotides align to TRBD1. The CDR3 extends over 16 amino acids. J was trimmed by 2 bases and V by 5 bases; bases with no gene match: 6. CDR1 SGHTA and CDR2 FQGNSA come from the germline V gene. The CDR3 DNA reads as TGTGCCAGCAGCGGGGACAGGGGAACGACCTACAATGAGCAGTTCTTC. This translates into CASSGDRGTTYNEQFF.